The 25 T cell receptor beta chains given below trace back to one sample, sequenced in a study of OX40 agonist ivuxolimab in advanced cancers. Sequencing was performed with immunoSEQ multiplex PCR; in TCRdb, only in-frame clones are kept and a portion is missing. The data hold roughly 26,000 clones, with 65% to 80% observed a single time. The sequencing here drew on CD4+ or CD8+ T cells sorted from blood, taken in a trial of the OX40 agonist ivuxolimab. The receptor source for this set is an adult with an advanced solid tumor such as melanoma, head and neck, liver or kidney cancer.

The gene calls are TRBV2 and TRBJ1-4, with a weak D call TRBD1 (5 bases). Between the trimmed V and J ends, which lost 2 bases and 0 bases, there was a span of 13 bases. Germline values: CDR1 SNHLY, CDR2 FYNNEI. CDR3 length: 17 residues. The CDR3 coding sequence is TGTGCCAGCAGTGAACGGGGCCGGGCTGCAACTAATGAAAAACTGTTTTTT. Amino acid sequence: CASSERGRAATNEKLFF.

This clone is labeled medium-sized (0.01 to 0.1%). V gene TRBV9 combines with J gene TRBJ2-7; TRBD1 matches at 12 bases. The CDR3 is made up of 17 amino acids. Germline V gene lookup returns CDR1 SGDLS and CDR2 YYNGEE. The ends lost 4 bases at V and 4 bases at J; junction bases unmatched: 12. The DNA for the CDR3 is TGTGCCAGCAGCCCACGTTCCGGGACAGGGGGCAAGTACGAGCAGTACTTC. Amino acids: CASSPRSGTGGKYEQYF.

This clone has just a few counts. This sequence joins TRBV4-3 and TRBJ1-6; D is undetermined. V lost 4 bases and J 6 bases, leaving 13 bases between the germline ends. The CDR3 totals 15 residues. CDR1 is LGHNA, CDR2 YSLEER, per germline. The CDR3 DNA follows: TGCGCCAGCAGCCTAGGGAGGACGGGTAATTCACCCCTCCACTTT. Translated: CASSLGRTGNSPLHF.

The chain carries TRBV30 and TRBJ1-1; 8 bases line up with TRBD1. This CDR3 comprises 15 residues. V dropped 3 bases and J dropped 1; count of bases not matched to a gene: 7. Germline assignment: CDR1 GTSNPN and CDR2 SVGIG (reference sequence). The CDR3 DNA follows: TGTGCCTGGAGCCCCGGACAGGGCACGAACACTGAAGCTTTCTTT. Encoded protein: CAWSPGQGTNTEAFF.

This clone appeared once. The V call is TRBV5-6, the J call TRBJ2-1; maybe TRBD1 (6 bases). Trimming shortened V by 2 bases and J by 6 bases, and 15 bases separated the two germline ends. Germline loops: CDR1 SGHDT, CDR2 YYEEEE. The CDR3 sequence is 15 residues long. The CDR3 sequence: CASSLRDTVPNEQFF. The CDR3 DNA follows: TGTGCCAGCAGCTTACGGGACACAGTTCCCAATGAGCAGTTCTTC.

The chain links TRBV4-2 to TRBJ1-2, with unresolved D. The germline V gene has CDR1 LGHNA and CDR2 YNFKEQ. Trimming cost V 1 base and J 2 bases, with 14 bases left between them. The CDR3 spans 16 residues. CDR3 in amino acids: CASSQGSGSQNYGYTF. The CDR3 DNA reads as TGTGCCAGCAGCCAAGGGTCCGGGTCACAGAACTATGGCTACACCTTC.

A remark on this clone: This sequence may be a read error, since a much larger clone differs from it by one base. The chain uses TRBV27 and TRBJ1-5, with D tentatively TRBD1 (6 bases). The germline CDR1 and CDR2 sequences are MNHEY and SMNVEV (reference sequence). This CDR3 contains 14 residues. The CDR3 sequence is CTSSLQGNEQPQHF. CDR3 nucleotides: TGTACCAGCAGTCTACAGGGAAACGAACAGCCCCAGCATTTT.

The chain has TRBV7-9 and TRBJ1-1; the D is unclear. Deletions cut 1 base from V and 6 bases from J, with 9 bases between. The CDR3 totals 13 residues. Germline CDR1 reads SEHNR; CDR2 reads FQNEAQ (reference sequence). CDR3 bases: TGTGCCAGCAGCTTAGAAATGGAAGCTGAAGCTTTCTTT. Translated, it gives CASSLEMEAEAFF.

V is TRBV4-2 and J is TRBJ2-3; 8 positions agree with TRBD2. The length of the CDR3 is 15 residues. With 4 bases clipped from V and 4 bases from J, the junction kept 7 bases outside the gene matches. The V gene's germline CDR1 is LGHNA and CDR2 YNFKEQ. The CDR3 sequence: CASSLSPGGSDTQYF. Here the CDR3 DNA reads TGTGCCAGCAGCCTATCTCCGGGGGGGTCAGATACGCAGTATTTT.

The chain is built from TRBV19 and TRBJ2-1, with TRBD1 matching over 8 bases. CDR3 length equals 15 residues. J lost 7 bases, V lost 6 bases, and 11 bases had no gene match. Germline V gene sequence: CDR1 LNHDA, CDR2 SQIVND (reference sequence). The CDR3 reads CASSESGQGLNEQFF. CDR3 bases: TGTGCCAGTAGCGAAAGTGGACAGGGCCTTAATGAGCAGTTCTTC.

This clone was counted a few times. The chain has TRBV7-2 and TRBJ2-2; no clear D gene. Germline CDR1 and CDR2: SGHTA and FQGNSA. Trimming took off 3 bases at V and 0 bases at J, with 11 bases between the two ends. CDR3 length: 16 residues. The CDR3 loop is CASSFVGSANTGELFF. The CDR3 region has the DNA TGTGCCAGCAGCTTCGTGGGGTCCGCGAACACCGGGGAGCTGTTTTTT.

This clone was observed a single time. The V and J genes are TRBV5-1 and TRBJ2-2; D perhaps matches TRBD1 (5 bases). The germline V gene has CDR1 SGHRS and CDR2 YFSETQ. Trimming left V 0 bases short and J 6 bases short, with 12 bases between. The CDR3 is 15 residues long. CDR3 nucleotide sequence: TGCGCCAGCAGCTTGGAGGGGATGGTGCCCGGGGAGCTGTTTTTT. It translates to CASSLEGMVPGELFF.

In its sample, this clone ranks as medium-sized. The chain couples TRBV9 to TRBJ1-5; perhaps TRBD1 as D (5 bases). V lost 0 bases, J lost 10 bases, and 11 bases lay in between. Germline V gene data show CDR1 as SGDLS and CDR2 as YYNGEE. The CDR3 is made up of 13 amino acids. The CDR3 nucleotides read TGTGCCAGCAGCGTAGACCAGGGTAGTCCCCAGCATTTT. Protein: CASSVDQGSPQHF. The full variable domain, rest sourced from reference TRBV9 and TRBJ1-5, is DSGVTQTPKHLITATGQRVTLRCSPRSGDLSVYWYQQSLDQGLQFLIQYYNGEERAKGNILERFSAQQFPDLHSELNLSSLELGDSALYFCASSVDQGSPQHFGDGTRLSIL.

V and J are TRBV7-9 and TRBJ2-1, with 9 bases aligning to TRBD1. Trimming took 3 bases from V and 3 from J; bases not matched to a gene: 3. Germline-derived CDR1 and CDR2 are SEHNR and FQNEAQ (reference sequence). The CDR3 consists of 15 residues. CDR3 sequence reads: CASSLDRGDYNEQFF. CDR3 DNA sequence: TGTGCCAGCAGCTTGGACAGGGGAGACTACAATGAGCAGTTCTTC.

V is TRBV18 and J is TRBJ1-3; no firm D call. V was cut by 5 bases and J by 0 bases, with 8 bases left in between. Germline loops: CDR1 KGHSH, CDR2 LQKENI. The CDR3 loop spans 14 amino acids. CDR3 nucleotide sequence: TGTGCCAGCTCAGTCACAGACTCTGGAAACACCATATATTTT. Protein: CASSVTDSGNTIYF.

This chain uses TRBV6-1 with TRBJ2-3; D is unclear. Trimming pared 2 bases from V and 6 bases from J, leaving 12 bases between. Per the germline V gene, CDR1 is MNHNS and CDR2 is SASEGT. CDR3 length: 14 residues. CDR3 nucleotides: TGTGCCAGCAGTGAATTCACGGTGGGGGATACGCAGTATTTT. Its protein is CASSEFTVGDTQYF.

V is TRBV18 and J is TRBJ2-3; 12 bases are shared with TRBD2. The CDR3 has 17 residues. Germline loops: CDR1 KGHSH, CDR2 LQKENI. Trimming took 5 bases from V and 5 from J; bases not matched to a gene: 11. CDR3 residues: CASSTTTLAGGLDTQYF. Written as DNA, the CDR3 is TGTGCCAGCTCAACCACGACACTAGCGGGGGGATTAGATACGCAGTATTTT.

The rearrangement joins TRBV30 to TRBJ2-7, with 9 bases matching TRBD2. Trimming removed 0 bases from V and 0 bases from J; junction bases left unmatched: 15. This CDR3 is built from 19 residues. Germline-derived CDR1 and CDR2 are GTSNPN and SVGIG (reference sequence). CDR3 bases: TGTGCCTGGAGTGTTTTCAGCGGGGGGTTATTACGGGACTCCTACGAGCAGTACTTC. It is translated as CAWSVFSGGLLRDSYEQYF.

The V and J genes are TRBV7-2 and TRBJ1-5; D unclear. The CDR3 consists of 15 residues. With 1 base removed from V and 1 base from J, the gap between germline ends came to 8 bases. CDR1 SGHTA and CDR2 FQGNSA come from the germline V gene. The CDR3 DNA reads as TGTGCCAGCAGCTTAGTCGCGGTGAGCAATCAGCCCCAGCATTTT. This translates into CASSLVAVSNQPQHF.

The chain couples TRBV23-1 to TRBJ2-1; TRBD1 aligns across 7 bases. TRBV23-1 carries the ORF label, with uncertain function. Losses at the gene ends were 0 bases for V and 2 bases for J; bases not matched to a gene: 4. The CDR3 loop spans 16 amino acids. In DNA, the CDR3 is TGCGCCAGCAGTCAATCGAGGCAGGGGGCCTACAATGAGCAGTTCTTC. It is translated as CASSQSRQGAYNEQFF.

The chain has TRBV28 and TRBJ2-7, with D perhaps TRBD1 or TRBD2 (5 bases each). CDR1 MDHEN and CDR2 SYDVKM come from the germline V gene. Trimming stripped 6 bases from V and 2 bases from J, with 14 bases between. There are 14 residues in the CDR3. Written as DNA, the CDR3 is TGTGCCAGCAGGCCGGGGCGAGGGGCCTACGAGCAGTACTTC. It yields the protein CASRPGRGAYEQYF.

The J gene is TRBJ2-1, the V gene TRBV18; 10 bases agree with TRBD1. J lost 1 base, V lost 3 bases, and 12 bases had no gene match. Germline V gene sequence: CDR1 KGHSH, CDR2 LQKENI. The CDR3 extends over 19 amino acids. The CDR3 spells CASSPLPQGQGRSYNEQFF. DNA for the CDR3: TGTGCCAGCTCACCCCTACCCCAGGGACAGGGGAGGTCCTACAATGAGCAGTTCTTC. The full variable domain, its missing parts supplied by reference TRBV18 and TRBJ2-1, is NAGVMQNPRHLVRRRGQEARLRCSPMKGHSHVYWYRQLPEEGLKFMVYLQKENIIDESGMPKERFSAEFPKEGPSILRIQQVVRGDSAAYFCASSPLPQGQGRSYNEQFFGPGTRLTVL.

The chain combines TRBV2 with TRBJ2-5; D possibly corresponds to TRBD2 (6 bases). The J call is in doubt because the DNA end fits TRBJ2-7 better. Germline V gives CDR1 SNHLY, CDR2 FYNNEI. CDR3 length equals 12 residues. CDR3 nucleotide sequence: TGTGCCAGCGGGAGGAACTCCTACGAGCAGTACTTC. Translating gives CASGRNSYEQYF.

The J gene is TRBJ2-7, the V gene TRBV10-3, with TRBD1 matching 10 bases. Germline CDR1 is ENHRY and CDR2 is SYGVKD. Unmatched junction bases numbered 6, after V lost 5 bases and J lost 5 bases. This CDR3 is 14 amino acids long. CDR3 coding DNA: TGTGCCATCAGTTCCGGGACAGGGGTTAACGAGCAGTACTTC. It encodes CAISSGTGVNEQYF.

The V and J genes are TRBV28 and TRBJ1-2, with TRBD1 matching over 8 bases. The CDR3 sequence is 15 residues long. Germline trimming cut 4 bases from V and 6 bases from J; bases unmatched to any gene: 10. Per the germline V gene, CDR1 is MDHEN and CDR2 is SYDVKM. This CDR3 is CASSSPTGVGDGYTF. The CDR3 bases are TGTGCCAGCAGTTCCCCGACAGGGGTGGGTGATGGCTACACCTTC.